These 10 T cell receptor beta chains share one sample of origin, sequenced in a study of blood T cell repertoires in COVID-19. TCRdb's table, derived via immunoSEQ multiplex PCR, lists solely in-frame clones and lacks some. The sample consists of 100,000 to 150,000 clones, around 76% of them appearing once. Sequences were obtained from peripheral blood. These receptors came from an elderly man with COVID-19, enrolled during active disease.

The CDR3: CASSLARELTEAFF. The CDR3 region has the DNA TGTGCCAGCAGCTTAGCTAGAGAGCTCACTGAAGCTTTCTTT. This chain links TRBV7-9 with TRBJ1-1; D is unclear. Germline V lookup: CDR1 SEHNR, CDR2 FQNEAQ (reference sequence). This CDR3 contains 14 residues. With 0 bases removed from V and 4 bases from J, the gap between germline ends came to 9 bases.

The CDR3 spells CASSRQGGNIQYF. The CDR3 bases are TGTGCCAGCAGCCGGCAAGGGGGCAACATTCAGTACTTC. The rearrangement links TRBV7-2 to TRBJ2-4; 7 bases align to TRBD1. The trim removed 5 bases at V and 7 bases at J, leaving 5 bases unmatched. Germline V gene sequence: CDR1 SGHTA, CDR2 FQGNSA. This CDR3 has 13 residues. Drawing the rest from reference TRBV7-2 and TRBJ2-4, the complete variable domain is GAGVSQSPSNKVTEKGKDVELRCDPISGHTALYWYRQSLGQGLEFLIYFQGNSAPDKSGLPSDRFSAERTGGSVSTLTIQRTQQEDSAVYLCASSRQGGNIQYFGAGTRLSVL.

This sequence joins TRBV28 and TRBJ2-5, with no clear D. Trimming took 6 bases from V and 4 from J, leaving 12 bases between them. Per germline, CDR1 MDHEN and CDR2 SYDVKM. The length of the CDR3 is 13 residues. The CDR3 region has the DNA TGTGCCAGCAGGGCCCCTGTTGGAGAGACCCAGTACTTC. It codes for CASRAPVGETQYF.

The V gene is TRBV2, the J gene TRBJ1-2; 10 positions agree with TRBD1. The CDR3 loop spans 15 amino acids. Per germline, CDR1 SNHLY and CDR2 FYNNEI. V gave up 7 bases and J gave up 5 bases; unmatched junction bases: 10. The CDR3 is CASMGGQGRGYGYTF. The CDR3 nucleotides are TGTGCCAGCATGGGGGGACAGGGGCGCGGGTATGGCTACACCTTC.

The gene calls are TRBV6-4 and TRBJ2-1; 8 bases align to TRBD2. Germline CDR1 reads MRHNA; CDR2 reads SNTAGT. The V and J ends lost 0 bases and 10 bases, in that order; junction bases with no gene match: 11. The CDR3 sequence is 16 residues long. This CDR3 is CASSDSSSGGKGEQFF. CDR3 DNA: TGTGCCAGCAGTGACTCGTCCAGCGGGGGCAAGGGGGAGCAGTTCTTC.

V and J are TRBV7-2 and TRBJ1-2; a possible D gene is TRBD1 (5 bases). This CDR3 is 12 amino acids long. CDR1 and CDR2 (germline): SGHTA, FQGNSA. Trimming took 3 bases from V and 5 from J, leaving 7 bases between them. The CDR3 sequence: CASSLSGYGYTF. The CDR3 DNA sequence: TGTGCCAGCAGCTTGTCAGGGTATGGCTACACCTTC.

CDR3 in amino acids: CASSLGGTGTSGNGEQFF. CDR3 bases: TGCGCCAGCAGCTTGGGTGGGACCGGGACTAGCGGGAACGGTGAGCAGTTCTTC. The chain uses TRBV5-1 and TRBJ2-1; 13 bases agree with TRBD2. CDR3 length: 18 residues. CDR1 and CDR2 (germline): SGHRS, YFSETQ. The junction had 12 bases not matched to a gene; V was cut back by 0 bases and J by 9 bases.

This chain joins TRBV6-6 and TRBJ1-3, with D unclear. The CDR3 consists of 16 residues. Germline lookup yields CDR1 MNHNY and CDR2 SVGAGI (reference sequence). V lost 4 bases and J lost 0, with 13 bases in between. CDR3 protein: CASSSASRTSGNTIYF. CDR3 nucleotide sequence: TGTGCCAGCAGTTCGGCTAGTCGCACCTCTGGAAACACCATATATTTT.

The chain employs TRBV2 and TRBJ1-3; TRBD1 matches 7 bases. Germline V gene data show CDR1 as SNHLY and CDR2 as FYNNEI. Trimming took 9 bases from V and 2 from J; bases not matched to a gene: 10. The CDR3 length is 15 residues. CDR3 sequence (DNA): TGTGCCAGTTCCGTGAGGGGGCTTGCTGGAAACACCATATATTTT. Amino acids: CASSVRGLAGNTIYF.

The V gene is TRBV3-1 (or the pseudogene TRBV3-2), the J gene TRBJ2-1, with unresolved D. The CDR3 length is 13 residues. Germline V gene data show CDR1 as LGHDT and CDR2 as YNNKEL (reference sequence). V lost 2 bases, J lost 5 bases, and 7 bases lay in between. CDR3 sequence reads: CASSQKSNNEQFF. CDR3 nucleotides: TGTGCCAGCAGCCAAAAGAGCAACAATGAGCAGTTCTTC.